The clone carrying this TCR beta chain has a count of ten or more. Antigen specificity is unknown. TCRdb passed the 5' RACE reads through MiXCR, listing each CDR3 protein once. The sample carries some 9,400 distinct CDR3 sequences, about 3% recorded once. Time point described: sample taken at primary tumor resection. The data belong to a study of spatial heterogeneity in lung cancer. Germline CDR1 and CDR2: DFQATT and SNEGSKA (reference sequence). V was cut by 0 bases and J by 8 bases, with 16 bases left in between. The CDR3 sequence is 15 residues long. Study-wide results and caveats: Ubiquitous and regional nonsynonymous mutation counts were tracked by ubiquitous and regional expanded TCR counts, respectively. Expanded alpha and beta TCR counts within tumors tracked tumor mutation counts.

The chain is built from TRBV20-1 and TRBJ1-4; D not certain. The sample consisted of lung tumor tissue, taken at surgery. The sequence was obtained from a male donor with early-stage non-small cell lung cancer. CDR3 in amino acids: CSARDVRSPWEKLFF. The CDR3 DNA follows: TGCAGTGCTAGAGATGTGAGAAGTCCTTGGGAAAAACTGTTTTTT.